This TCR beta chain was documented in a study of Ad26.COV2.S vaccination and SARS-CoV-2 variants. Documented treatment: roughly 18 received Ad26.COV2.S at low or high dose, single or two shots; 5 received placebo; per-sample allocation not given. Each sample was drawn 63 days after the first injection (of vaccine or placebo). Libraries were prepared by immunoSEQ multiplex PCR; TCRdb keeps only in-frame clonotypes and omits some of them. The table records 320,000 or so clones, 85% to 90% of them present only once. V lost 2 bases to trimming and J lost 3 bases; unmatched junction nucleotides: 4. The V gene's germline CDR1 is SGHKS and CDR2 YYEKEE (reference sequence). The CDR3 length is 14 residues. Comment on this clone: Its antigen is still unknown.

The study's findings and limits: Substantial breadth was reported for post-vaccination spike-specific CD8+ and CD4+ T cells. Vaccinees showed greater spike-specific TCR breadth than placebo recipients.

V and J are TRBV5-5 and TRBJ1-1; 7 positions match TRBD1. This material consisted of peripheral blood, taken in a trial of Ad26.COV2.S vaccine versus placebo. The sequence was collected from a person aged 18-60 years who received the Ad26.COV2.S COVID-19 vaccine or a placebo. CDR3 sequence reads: CASSFVRGDTEAFF. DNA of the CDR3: TGTGCCAGCAGCTTCGTCAGGGGGGACACTGAAGCTTTCTTT.